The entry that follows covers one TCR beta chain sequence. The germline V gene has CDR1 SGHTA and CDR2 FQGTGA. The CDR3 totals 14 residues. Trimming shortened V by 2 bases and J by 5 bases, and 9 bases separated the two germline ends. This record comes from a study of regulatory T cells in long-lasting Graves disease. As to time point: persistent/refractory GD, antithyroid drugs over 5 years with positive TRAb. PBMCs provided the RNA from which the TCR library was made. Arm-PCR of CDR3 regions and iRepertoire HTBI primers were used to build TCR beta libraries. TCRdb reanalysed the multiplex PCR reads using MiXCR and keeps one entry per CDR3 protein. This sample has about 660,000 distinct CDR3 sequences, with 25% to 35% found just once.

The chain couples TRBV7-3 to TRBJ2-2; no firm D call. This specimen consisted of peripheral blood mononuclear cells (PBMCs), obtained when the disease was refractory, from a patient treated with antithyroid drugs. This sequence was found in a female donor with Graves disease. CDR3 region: CASSLSPRTGELFF. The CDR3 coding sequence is TGTGCCAGCAGCTTATCGCCGAGGACCGGGGAGCTGTTTTTT.